The 3 T cell receptor beta chains reported below all come from one sample, sequenced in a study of identical twins. Using its own MiXCR run on the 5' RACE reads, TCRdb lists one record per CDR3 protein. This sample has more than 650,000 distinct CDR3 sequences, with approximately 6% found just once. The sequenced material came from naive T cells sorted from blood. These receptors all come from a young man in good health.

Of note for this clonotype: As the CDR3 is not closed by the conserved phenylalanine or tryptophan, this likely results from a read error. This rearrangement joins TRBV9 to TRBJ2-7, with D maybe TRBD2 (6 bases). CDR1 is SGDLS, CDR2 YYNGEE, per germline. The CDR3 runs 14 residues. Deletions cut 7 bases from V and 5 bases from J, with 19 bases between. This CDR3 reads CASRPGLGSHEQYS. The CDR3 DNA is TGTGCCAGCCGCCCGGGACTGGGGTCCCACGAGCAGTACTCC.

This clonotype was seen only a few times. This chain joins TRBV14 and TRBJ1-1; TRBD1 is a possible D gene (5 bases). The V gene lost 4 bases and the J gene lost 10 bases, with 22 bases spanning the gap. The CDR3 spans 15 residues. The V gene's germline CDR1 is SGHDN and CDR2 FVKESK. The chain's CDR3 is CASSRDSGPPGGAFF. The CDR3 region has the DNA TGTGCCAGCAGCCGAGACTCCGGGCCCCCTGGGGGAGCTTTCTTT. The whole variable domain, filled in from reference TRBV14 and TRBJ1-1, reads EAGVTQFPSHSVIEKGQTVTLRCDPISGHDNLYWYRRVMGKEIKFLLHFVKESKQDESGMPNNRFLAERTGGTYSTLKVQPAELEDSGVYFCASSRDSGPPGGAFFGQGTRLTVV.

At least ten counts were recorded for this clonotype. The rearrangement joins TRBV6-2 or TRBV6-3 to TRBJ1-5; D remains ambiguous. The V end lost 4 bases, the J end lost 6 bases, and 10 bases lay between the germline ends. The CDR3 has 13 amino acids. The germline gives CDR1 MNHEY, CDR2 SVGEGT. CDR3: CASSWGGRQPQHF. The DNA of the CDR3 is TGTGCCAGCAGTTGGGGAGGGCGTCAGCCCCAGCATTTT.